Listed below are T cell receptor beta chains from one sample, sequenced in a study of blood T cell repertoires in COVID-19. TCRdb keeps only in-frame clones here, not all; method: immunoSEQ multiplex PCR. The sample holds roughly 26,000 clones, 65% to 90% seen once. Material for sequencing was peripheral blood. The receptors originated from a human donor in a cohort sampled during active COVID-19. CDR3s include the opening cysteine and the closing phenylalanine or tryptophan. A D gene is named only where the DNA matches it firmly. The size of a clone is reported for some rows only, either as once, few or many, or as a class for expanded clones.

size,J,V,D,DNA,CDR3
once,TRBJ2-1,TRBV6-8,.,TGTTATCCTAAGTCGAGCTCCTACAATGAGCAGTTCTTC,CYPKSSSYNEQFF
.,TRBJ2-5,TRBV6-5,.,TGTGCCAGCAGGGCACAGGGGACTTACCAAGAGACCCAGTACTTC,CASRAQGTYQETQYF
.,TRBJ2-7,TRBV12-2,.,TGTGCTTCCTTGGAGGGGTCCCCGGACAGGAGCTCCTACGAGCAGTACTTC,CASLEGSPDRSSYEQYF
.,TRBJ2-7,TRBV5-6,.,TGTGCCAGCAGCTTCAACTACGAGCAGTACTTC,CASSFNYEQYF
few,TRBJ1-2,TRBV4-3,.,TGCGCCAGCAGCCAAGATCGCGGGTCCCGGGGTCCTTATGGCTACACCTTC,CASSQDRGSRGPYGYTF
.,TRBJ2-2,TRBV4-3,TRBD1,TGCGCCAGCAGTCCGGGACAGGGGGCGACCGGGGAGCTGTTTTTT,CASSPGQGATGELFF
few,TRBJ2-2,TRBV11-3,.,TGTGCCAGCAGCTTAACCCCCTTCACAGGGACCGGGGAGCTGTTTTTT,CASSLTPFTGTGELFF
.,TRBJ2-3,TRBV19,.,TGTGCCAGTAGTATAGGGGACACCGATTTGAGCACAGATACGCAGTATTTT,CASSIGDTDLSTDTQYF
.,TRBJ2-5,TRBV5-1,TRBD2,TGCGCCAGCAGCTGGACTAGCGGGGGGGCCCGGGAGACCCAGTACTTC,CASSWTSGGARETQYF
.,TRBJ2-5,TRBV10-1,.,TGCGCCAGCAGTGAGTCTGGTAGGGGGATCGAAGGAGAGACCCAGTACTTC,CASSESGRGIEGETQYF
.,TRBJ2-1,TRBV4-2,TRBD2,TGTGCCAGCAGCCAAGATAATCCTAGCGGGAGTAGGAATGAGCAGTTCTTC,CASSQDNPSGSRNEQFF
.,TRBJ1-1,TRBV15,.,TGTGCCACCAGCAGAGACCGGAACACTGAAGCTTTCTTT,CATSRDRNTEAFF
.,TRBJ1-5,TRBV28,TRBD1,TGTGCCAGCAGCCAGGGGGGCCGACTCCAGCATTTT,CASSQGGRLQHF
.,TRBJ1-2,TRBV27,TRBD1,TGTGCCAGCAGGTCCCTCCAGGGGGCGGACTATGGCTACACCTTC,CASRSLQGADYGYTF
.,TRBJ1-1,TRBV2,.,TGTGCCAGCAGTGTGACAGGTTCCAACACTGAAGCTTTCTTT,CASSVTGSNTEAFF
few,TRBJ2-7,TRBV7-9,.,TGTGCCAGCAGCTTAATCGAGCTCGAGCAGTACTTC,CASSLIELEQYF
.,TRBJ1-1,TRBV5-4,.,TGTGCCAGCAGCCCCCAGGCAGGGGACGCTGAAGCTTTCTTT,CASSPQAGDAEAFF
.,TRBJ2-1,TRBV7-9,.,TGTGCCAGCAGTACTCTCGATGTTGTTCGGTCCTACAATGAGCAGTTCTTC,CASSTLDVVRSYNEQFF
.,TRBJ2-3,TRBV7-9,TRBD1,TGTGCCAGCAGCCTAGGGGAGTCCGGGACAGGTCAGTATTTT,CASSLGESGTGQYF
.,TRBJ2-1,TRBV10-3,TRBD2,TGTGCCATCAGTGAGTCGGGGCGTAGGGTCACTAGCGGGGGTTCTAGCTCCTACAATGAGCAGTTCTTC,CAISESGRRVTSGGSSSYNEQFF
.,TRBJ1-4,TRBV5-4,TRBD1,TGTGCCAGCAGCAAGGACAGGGAAAAACTGTTTTTT,CASSKDREKLFF
.,TRBJ2-1,TRBV9,.,TGTGCCAGCAGCCCAGGGGGAGGCAATGAGCAGTTCTTC,CASSPGGGNEQFF
.,TRBJ2-1,TRBV4-2,TRBD2,TGTGCCAGCAGCCAAGATAGCGGGGGGGCCTACAATGAGCAGTTCTTC,CASSQDSGGAYNEQFF